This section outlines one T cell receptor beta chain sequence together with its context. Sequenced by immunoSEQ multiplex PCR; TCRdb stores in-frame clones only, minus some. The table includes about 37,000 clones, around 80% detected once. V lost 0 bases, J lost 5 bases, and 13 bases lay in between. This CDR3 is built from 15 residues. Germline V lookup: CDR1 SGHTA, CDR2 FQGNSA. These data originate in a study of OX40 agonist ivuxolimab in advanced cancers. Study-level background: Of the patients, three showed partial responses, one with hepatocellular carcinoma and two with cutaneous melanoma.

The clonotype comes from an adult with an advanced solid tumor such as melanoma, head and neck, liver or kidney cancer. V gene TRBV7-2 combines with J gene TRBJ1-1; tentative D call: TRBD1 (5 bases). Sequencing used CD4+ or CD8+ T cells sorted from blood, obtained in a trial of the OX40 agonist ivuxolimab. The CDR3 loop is CASSLAGMGGTEAFF. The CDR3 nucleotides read TGTGCCAGCAGCTTAGCTGGGATGGGGGGAACTGAAGCTTTCTTT. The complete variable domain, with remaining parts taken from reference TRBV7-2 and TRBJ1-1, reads GAGVSQSPSNKVTEKGKDVELRCDPISGHTALYWYRQSLGQGLEFLIYFQGNSAPDKSGLPSDRFSAERTGGSVSTLTIQRTQQEDSAVYLCASSLAGMGGTEAFFGQGTRLTVV.